This T cell receptor (beta chain) is from a study of cytomegalovirus exposure and HLA in healthy donors. A single count supports this clone. Antigen unknown. CDR1 SGHVS and CDR2 FQNEAQ come from the germline V gene. There are 17 residues in the CDR3. V trimming: 2 bases; J trimming: 0 bases; junction bases outside the gene matches: 8. Study-level results: TCR sequences were mostly rare, though some public TCRs occurred in many donors. Clusters of TCRs from the first cohort tended to co-occur in the 95 to 150 validation repertoires (as a later analysis found). Per published reports, the classifier diagnosed cytomegalovirus status with high specificity and sensitivity. Testing in vitro showed a few CMV-associated chains specific for CMV antigens.

Clones were sequenced by immunoSEQ multiplex PCR, and TCRdb holds only the in-frame ones, with some missing. The sample yields 100,000 to 150,000 clones, roughly 90% seen once. The sequence was collected from a man aged 30 to 45 in good health and CMV-seronegative. This sequence joins TRBV7-8 and TRBJ2-7; TRBD2 aligns across 9 bases. Sample: PBMCs. Written as DNA, the CDR3 is TGTGCCAGCAGCTTATTCTCATTAGCGGGAGCCTCCTACGAGCAGTACTTC. Translating gives CASSLFSLAGASYEQYF.